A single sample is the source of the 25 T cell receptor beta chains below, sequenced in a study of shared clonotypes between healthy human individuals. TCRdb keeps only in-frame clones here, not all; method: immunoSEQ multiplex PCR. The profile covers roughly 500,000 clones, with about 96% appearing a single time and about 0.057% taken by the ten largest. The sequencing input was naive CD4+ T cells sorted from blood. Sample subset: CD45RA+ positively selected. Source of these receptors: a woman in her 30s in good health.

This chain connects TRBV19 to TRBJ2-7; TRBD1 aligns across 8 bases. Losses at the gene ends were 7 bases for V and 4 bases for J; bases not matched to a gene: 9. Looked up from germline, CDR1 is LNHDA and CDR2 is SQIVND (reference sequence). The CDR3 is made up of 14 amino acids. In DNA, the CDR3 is TGTGCCAGTACTAAATCAGGGGGCGAATACGAGCAGTACTTC. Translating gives CASTKSGGEYEQYF.

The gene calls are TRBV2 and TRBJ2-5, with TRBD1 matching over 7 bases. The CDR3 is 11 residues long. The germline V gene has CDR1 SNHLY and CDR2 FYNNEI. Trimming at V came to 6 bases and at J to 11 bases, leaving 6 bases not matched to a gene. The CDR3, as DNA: TGTGCCAGCAGAATTCAGGGGGAGCAGTACTTC. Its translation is CASRIQGEQYF.

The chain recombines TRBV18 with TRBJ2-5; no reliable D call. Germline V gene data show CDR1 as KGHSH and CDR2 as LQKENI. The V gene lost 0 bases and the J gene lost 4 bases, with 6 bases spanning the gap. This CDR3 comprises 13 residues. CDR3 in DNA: TGTGCCAGCTCACCACCGACCCCAGAGACCCAGTACTTC. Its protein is CASSPPTPETQYF.

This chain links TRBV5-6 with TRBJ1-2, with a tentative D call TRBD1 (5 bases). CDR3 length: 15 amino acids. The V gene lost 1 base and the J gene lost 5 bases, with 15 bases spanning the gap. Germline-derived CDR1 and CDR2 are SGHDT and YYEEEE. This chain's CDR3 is CASSLLGRARYGYTF. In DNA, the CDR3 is TGTGCCAGCAGCTTGCTAGGCAGGGCGCGTTATGGCTACACCTTC.

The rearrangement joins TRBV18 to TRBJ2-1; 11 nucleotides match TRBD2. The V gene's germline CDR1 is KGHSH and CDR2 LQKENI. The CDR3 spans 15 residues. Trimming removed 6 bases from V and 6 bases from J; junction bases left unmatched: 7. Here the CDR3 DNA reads TGTGCCAGCTCCCTTAGCGGGAGGGCAAGCAATGAGCAGTTCTTC. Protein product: CASSLSGRASNEQFF.

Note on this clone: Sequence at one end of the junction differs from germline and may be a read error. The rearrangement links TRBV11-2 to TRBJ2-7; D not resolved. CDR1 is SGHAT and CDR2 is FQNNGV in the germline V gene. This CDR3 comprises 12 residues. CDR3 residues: CASSLGSHEQYF. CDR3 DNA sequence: TGTGCCAGCAGCTTAGGCTCCCACGAGCAGTACTTC.

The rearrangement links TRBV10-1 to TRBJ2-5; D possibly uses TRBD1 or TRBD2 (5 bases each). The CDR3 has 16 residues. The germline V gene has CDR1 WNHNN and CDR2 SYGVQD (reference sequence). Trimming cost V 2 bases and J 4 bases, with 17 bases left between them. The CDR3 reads CASSEAGQGPGETQYF. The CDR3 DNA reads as TGCGCCAGCAGTGAGGCCGGCCAGGGACCGGGAGAGACCCAGTACTTC.

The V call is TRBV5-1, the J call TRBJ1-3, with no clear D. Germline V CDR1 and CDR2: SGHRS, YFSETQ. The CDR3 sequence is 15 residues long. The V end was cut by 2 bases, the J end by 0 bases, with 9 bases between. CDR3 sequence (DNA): TGCGCCAGCAGCTTTGCGACTGACTCTGGAAACACCATATATTTT. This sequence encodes CASSFATDSGNTIYF.

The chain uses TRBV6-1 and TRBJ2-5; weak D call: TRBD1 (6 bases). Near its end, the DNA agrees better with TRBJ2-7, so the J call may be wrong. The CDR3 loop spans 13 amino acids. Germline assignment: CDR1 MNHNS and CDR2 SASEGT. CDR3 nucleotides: TGTGCCAGCGTTAATACAGGGTTCGGCGAGCAGTACTTC. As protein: CASVNTGFGEQYF.

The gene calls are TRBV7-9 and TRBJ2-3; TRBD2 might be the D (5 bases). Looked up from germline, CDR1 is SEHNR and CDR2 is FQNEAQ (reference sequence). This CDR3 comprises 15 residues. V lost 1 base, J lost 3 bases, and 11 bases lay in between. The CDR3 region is CASSLGRGSTDTQYF. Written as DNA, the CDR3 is TGTGCCAGCAGCTTAGGACGAGGGAGTACAGATACGCAGTATTTT.

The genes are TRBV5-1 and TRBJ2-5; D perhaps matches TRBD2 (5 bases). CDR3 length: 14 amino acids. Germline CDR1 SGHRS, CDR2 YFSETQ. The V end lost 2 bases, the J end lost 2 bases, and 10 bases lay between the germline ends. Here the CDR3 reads CASSFGLGQETQYF. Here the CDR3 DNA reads TGCGCCAGCAGCTTCGGACTCGGACAAGAGACCCAGTACTTC.

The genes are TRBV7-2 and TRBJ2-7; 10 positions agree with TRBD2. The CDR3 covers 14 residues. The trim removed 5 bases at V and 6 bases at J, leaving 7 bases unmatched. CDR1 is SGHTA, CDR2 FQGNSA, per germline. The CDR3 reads CASSDLAGEGEQYF. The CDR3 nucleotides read TGTGCCAGCAGCGACCTAGCGGGAGAGGGCGAGCAGTACTTC.

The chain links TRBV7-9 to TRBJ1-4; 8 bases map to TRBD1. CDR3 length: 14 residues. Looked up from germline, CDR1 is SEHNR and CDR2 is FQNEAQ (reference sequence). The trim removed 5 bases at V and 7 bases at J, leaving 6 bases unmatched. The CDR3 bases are TGTGCCAGCAGCACGGACAGGGAGGGTGAAAAACTGTTTTTT. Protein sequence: CASSTDREGEKLFF.

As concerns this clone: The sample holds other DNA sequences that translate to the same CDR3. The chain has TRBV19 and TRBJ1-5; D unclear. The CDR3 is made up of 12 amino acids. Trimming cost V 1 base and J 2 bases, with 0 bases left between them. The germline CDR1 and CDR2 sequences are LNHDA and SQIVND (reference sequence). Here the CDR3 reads CASSIGNQPQHF. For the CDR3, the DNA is TGTGCCAGTAGTATAGGCAATCAGCCCCAGCATTTT.

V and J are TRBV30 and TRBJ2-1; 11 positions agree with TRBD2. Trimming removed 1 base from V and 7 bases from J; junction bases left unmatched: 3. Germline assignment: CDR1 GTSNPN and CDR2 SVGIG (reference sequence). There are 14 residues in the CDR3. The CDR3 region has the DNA TGTGCCTGGAGTGGTAGCGGGAGGGTAAATGAGCAGTTCTTC. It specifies CAWSGSGRVNEQFF.

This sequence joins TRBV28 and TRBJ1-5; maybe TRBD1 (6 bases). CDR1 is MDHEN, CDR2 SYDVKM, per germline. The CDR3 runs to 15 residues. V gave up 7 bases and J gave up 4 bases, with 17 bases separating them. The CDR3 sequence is CASMFGGAFNQPQHF. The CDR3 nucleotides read TGTGCCAGCATGTTCGGGGGGGCGTTTAATCAGCCCCAGCATTTT. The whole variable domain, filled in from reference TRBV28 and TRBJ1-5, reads DVKVTQSSRYLVKRTGEKVFLECVQDMDHENMFWYRQDPGLGLRLIYFSYDVKMKEKGDIPEGYSVSREKKERFSLILESASTNQTSMYLCASMFGGAFNQPQHFGDGTRLSIL.

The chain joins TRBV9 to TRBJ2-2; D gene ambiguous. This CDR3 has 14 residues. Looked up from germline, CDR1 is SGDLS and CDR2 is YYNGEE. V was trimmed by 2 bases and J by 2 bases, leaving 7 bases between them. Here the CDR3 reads CASSVSLNTGELFF. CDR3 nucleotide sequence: TGTGCCAGCAGCGTGTCCCTTAACACCGGGGAGCTGTTTTTT.

The CDR3 DNA sequence: TGCGCCAGCAGCCCCGGGACTAGCGGGAACTACAATGAGCAGTTCTTC. Translating it yields CASSPGTSGNYNEQFF. This chain uses TRBV5-1 with TRBJ2-1, with 13 bases fitting TRBD2. Germline lookup yields CDR1 SGHRS and CDR2 YFSETQ. The CDR3 totals 16 residues. The V segment lost 4 bases and the J segment 3 bases; nucleotides outside the gene matches: 4.

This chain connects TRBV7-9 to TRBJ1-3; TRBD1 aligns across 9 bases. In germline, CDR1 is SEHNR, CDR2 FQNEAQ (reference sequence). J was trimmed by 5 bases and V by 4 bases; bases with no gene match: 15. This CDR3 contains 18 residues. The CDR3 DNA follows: TGTGCCAGCAGCTCGACCGTACTGGACAGGGGCAATCGAAACACCATATATTTT. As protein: CASSSTVLDRGNRNTIYF.

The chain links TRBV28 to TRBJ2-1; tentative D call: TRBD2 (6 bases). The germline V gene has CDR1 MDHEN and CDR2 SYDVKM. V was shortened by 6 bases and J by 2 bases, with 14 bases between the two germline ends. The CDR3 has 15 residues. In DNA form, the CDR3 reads TGTGCCAGCAGGGGACTGGACACGACCTACAATGAGCAGTTCTTC. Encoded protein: CASRGLDTTYNEQFF. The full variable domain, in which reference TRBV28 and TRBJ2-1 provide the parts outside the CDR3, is DVKVTQSSRYLVKRTGEKVFLECVQDMDHENMFWYRQDPGLGLRLIYFSYDVKMKEKGDIPEGYSVSREKKERFSLILESASTNQTSMYLCASRGLDTTYNEQFFGPGTRLTVL.

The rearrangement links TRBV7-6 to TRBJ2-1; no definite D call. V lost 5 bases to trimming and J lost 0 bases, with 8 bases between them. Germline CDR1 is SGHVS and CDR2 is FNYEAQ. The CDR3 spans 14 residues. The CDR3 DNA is TGTGCCAGCAGCCCCCGACACTCCTACAATGAGCAGTTCTTC. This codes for CASSPRHSYNEQFF.

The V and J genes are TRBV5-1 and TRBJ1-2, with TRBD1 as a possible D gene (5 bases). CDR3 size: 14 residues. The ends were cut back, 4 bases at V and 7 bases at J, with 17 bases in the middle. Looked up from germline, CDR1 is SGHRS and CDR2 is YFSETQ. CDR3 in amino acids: CASSGHDGAGGYTF. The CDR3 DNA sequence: TGCGCCAGCAGCGGGCACGATGGGGCAGGTGGCTACACCTTC.

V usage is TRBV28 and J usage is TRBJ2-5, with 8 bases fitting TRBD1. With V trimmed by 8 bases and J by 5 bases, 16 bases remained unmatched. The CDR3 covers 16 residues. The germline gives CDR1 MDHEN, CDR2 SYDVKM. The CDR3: CASDSRGRGQEETQYF. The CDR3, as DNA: TGTGCCAGCGATTCTAGGGGCAGGGGGCAGGAGGAGACCCAGTACTTC.

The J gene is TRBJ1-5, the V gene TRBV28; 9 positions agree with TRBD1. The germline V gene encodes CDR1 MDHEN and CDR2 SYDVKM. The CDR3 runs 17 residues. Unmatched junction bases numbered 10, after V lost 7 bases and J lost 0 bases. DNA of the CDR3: TGTGCCAGCACCGGGACAGGGTCGGGGAATAGCAATCAGCCCCAGCATTTT. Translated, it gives CASTGTGSGNSNQPQHF.

Written as DNA, the CDR3 is TGTGCCAGCAGCGTCCGGGACAGGGGGCTAGAGACCCAGTACTTC. Its translation: CASSVRDRGLETQYF. The rearrangement uses TRBV9 and TRBJ2-5, with TRBD1 matching 12 bases. Trimming removed 2 bases from V and 4 bases from J; junction bases left unmatched: 3. Per germline, CDR1 SGDLS and CDR2 YYNGEE. The CDR3 has 15 residues.